One and the same sample provided the 28 T cell receptor beta chains below, sequenced in a study of blood T cell repertoires in COVID-19. Profiled with immunoSEQ multiplex PCR; TCRdb holds only in-frame clones, not every one. This table has some 160,000 clones, roughly 74% appearing once. Material: peripheral blood. These receptor sequences come from an elderly woman with acute or convalescent COVID-19.

This clone was picked up one time. This rearrangement joins TRBV7-8 to TRBJ1-2; TRBD1 might be the D (6 bases). Germline V gene sequence: CDR1 SGHVS, CDR2 FQNEAQ. CDR3 size: 15 residues. V lost 5 bases, J lost 2 bases, and 15 bases lay in between. The CDR3 is CASSPGGGLNYGYTF. The CDR3 nucleotides read TGTGCCAGCAGCCCGGGAGGGGGATTAAACTATGGCTACACCTTC.

This clone was counted once. The rearrangement links TRBV9 to TRBJ2-3, with D perhaps matching TRBD1 (6 bases). This CDR3 comprises 12 residues. Germline CDR1 is SGDLS and CDR2 is YYNGEE. The V end was cut by 0 bases, the J end by 8 bases, with 7 bases between. Written as DNA, the CDR3 is TGTGCCAGCAGCGTAGTAGGGGGTACGCAGTATTTT. It specifies CASSVVGGTQYF.

This rearrangement joins TRBV6-1 to TRBJ1-4, with 9 bases fitting TRBD1. The germline V gene encodes CDR1 MNHNS and CDR2 SASEGT. This CDR3 is built from 16 residues. The junction had 9 bases not matched to a gene; V was cut back by 2 bases and J by 8 bases. CDR3 nucleotides: TGTGCCAGCAGTGAACCGGGACAGGGAGGGGGCGAAAAACTGTTTTTT. This encodes CASSEPGQGGGEKLFF.

To note about this clone: Other nucleotide sequences from this sample produce the same CDR3. The chain uses TRBV5-1 and TRBJ2-3; D is perhaps TRBD1 (5 bases). CDR1 SGHRS and CDR2 YFSETQ come from the germline V gene. The CDR3 has 14 amino acids. V was pared by 2 bases and J by 1 base, with 8 bases between. CDR3 protein: CASSLLRGTDTQYF. CDR3 bases: TGCGCCAGCAGCTTACTCAGGGGCACAGATACGCAGTATTTT. The entire variable domain, with the rest obtained from reference TRBV5-1 and TRBJ2-3, is as follows: KAGVTQTPRYLIKTRGQQVTLSCSPISGHRSVSWYQQTPGQGLQFLFEYFSETQRNKGNFPGRFSGRQFSNSRSEMNVSTLELGDSALYLCASSLLRGTDTQYFGPGTRLTVL.

The V and J genes are TRBV29-1 and TRBJ2-7, with TRBD1 as a possible D gene (6 bases). Trimming left V 4 bases short and J 4 bases short, with 11 bases between. This CDR3 region has 12 residues. Germline assignment: CDR1 SQVTM and CDR2 ANQGSEA. CDR3 coding DNA: TGCAGCGTTGCCCCAACAGGGTACGAGCAGTACTTC. It translates to CSVAPTGYEQYF.

V gene TRBV25-1 combines with J gene TRBJ1-2; 8 bases agree with TRBD1. The trim removed 4 bases at V and 3 bases at J, leaving 10 bases unmatched. Germline assignment: CDR1 MGHDK and CDR2 SYGVNS. This CDR3 is 16 amino acids long. The CDR3 DNA follows: TGTGCCAGCAGTGGGTCTCGACAGGGGACTTACTATGGCTACACCTTC. Protein product: CASSGSRQGTYYGYTF.

This clone is a singleton in its sample. The genes are TRBV2 and TRBJ1-3, with 7 bases that match TRBD1. The germline CDR1 and CDR2 sequences are SNHLY and FYNNEI. V shed 11 bases, J shed 3 bases, and the junction held 7 bases outside the gene matches. The length of the CDR3 is 13 residues. The CDR3 is CAGRQGHGNTIYF. The CDR3, as DNA: TGTGCCGGAAGACAGGGTCATGGAAACACCATATATTTT.

The V and J genes are TRBV12-3 or TRBV12-4 and TRBJ1-2; D is unresolved. Trimming pared 3 bases from V and 10 bases from J, leaving 15 bases between. The CDR3 is made up of 13 amino acids. The CDR3 spells CASSLEGPRAYTF. The CDR3 DNA reads as TGTGCCAGCAGTTTGGAAGGTCCGAGGGCCTACACCTTC.

The CDR3 region is CASTGDSYNEQFF. The CDR3 bases are TGTGCCAGCACCGGGGACTCCTACAATGAGCAGTTCTTC. This chain links TRBV25-1 with TRBJ2-1, with TRBD2 as a possible D gene (5 bases). CDR3 length: 13 amino acids. Germline V gene data show CDR1 as MGHDK and CDR2 as SYGVNS. V was trimmed by 7 bases and J by 0 bases, leaving 7 bases between them.

J is TRBJ2-4 and V is TRBV6-5, with a tentative D call TRBD1 (6 bases). Germline CDR1 and CDR2: MNHEY and SVGAGI. V dropped 6 bases and J dropped 4 bases, with 13 bases sitting between them. The length of the CDR3 is 14 residues. This CDR3 is CASSRTDHKNIQYF. As DNA, the CDR3 is TGTGCCAGCAGCCGGACAGATCATAAAAACATTCAGTACTTC.

This clone has just one count. The CDR3 nucleotides read TGTGCCAGCCTAGGGGAGCGGGGGATTAGGAGGAGCTCCTACGAGCAGTACTTC. Its protein product is CASLGERGIRRSSYEQYF. The J gene is TRBJ2-7, the V gene TRBV28, with 8 bases that match TRBD2. The germline V gene encodes CDR1 MDHEN and CDR2 SYDVKM. The V gene end was trimmed by 8 bases and the J gene end by 0 bases; junction bases not matched to a gene: 18. The CDR3 is made up of 18 amino acids.

The CDR3 protein is CASSLGLAAGELFF. CDR3 bases: TGTGCCAGCAGCCTTGGACTAGCGGCCGGGGAGCTGTTTTTT. The chain joins TRBV7-2 to TRBJ2-2, with 10 bases aligning to TRBD2. Germline V gene data show CDR1 as SGHTA and CDR2 as FQGNSA. This CDR3 region has 14 residues. With V trimmed by 5 bases and J by 6 bases, 3 bases remained unmatched.

The chain joins TRBV11-2 to TRBJ1-2; TRBD1 is a possible D gene (5 bases). Deletions cut 4 bases from V and 8 bases from J, with 23 bases between. Germline-derived CDR1 and CDR2 are SGHAT and FQNNGV. This CDR3 spans 16 amino acids. The CDR3 sequence is CASSSAFQGSGRGYTF. CDR3 sequence (DNA): TGTGCCAGCAGCTCCGCCTTCCAGGGATCCGGGCGCGGCTACACCTTC. Full variable domain (missing parts from reference TRBV11-2 and TRBJ1-2): EAGVAQSPRYKIIEKRQSVAFWCNPISGHATLYWYQQILGQGPKLLIQFQNNGVVDDSQLPKDRFSAERLKGVDSTLKIQPAKLEDSAVYLCASSSAFQGSGRGYTFGSGTRLTVV.

The gene calls are TRBV7-6 and TRBJ1-2; 10 bases line up with TRBD1. The ends lost 5 bases at V and 8 bases at J; junction bases unmatched: 11. Per the germline V gene, CDR1 is SGHVS and CDR2 is FNYEAQ. This CDR3 comprises 15 residues. CDR3 in DNA: TGTGCCAGCAGCCATACCAGGGACAGGGGAAGCGGCTACACCTTC. Translated: CASSHTRDRGSGYTF.

This chain links TRBV5-4 with TRBJ2-3; D not resolved. Germline V lookup: CDR1 SGHNT, CDR2 YYREEE (reference sequence). The CDR3 is 16 amino acids. V was clipped by 1 base and J by 0 bases, with 12 bases between them. The CDR3 nucleotides read TGTGCCAGCAGCTTGCGGATAGAGGAAAGCACAGATACGCAGTATTTT. It yields the protein CASSLRIEESTDTQYF.

This clone was counted only a few times. At the DNA level, this CDR3 is encoded by other sequences in the same sample as well. CDR3 in DNA: TGTGCCAGCTCTACGAGAGAGACCCAGTACTTC. It specifies CASSTRETQYF. The chain couples TRBV18 to TRBJ2-5; no definite D call. V was trimmed by 6 bases and J by 4 bases, leaving 6 bases between them. CDR1 is KGHSH and CDR2 is LQKENI in the germline V gene. CDR3 length: 11 residues.

V usage is TRBV2 and J usage is TRBJ1-1; no clear D gene. CDR1 and CDR2 (germline): SNHLY, FYNNEI. CDR3 size: 13 residues. The ends were cut back, 5 bases at V and 4 bases at J, with 11 bases in the middle. CDR3 DNA sequence: TGTGCCAGCAGTAAAGGGTCGCGCACTGAAGCTTTCTTT. It translates to CASSKGSRTEAFF.

The CDR3 is CASSLEGAQQFF. CDR3 bases: TGTGCCAGCAGTCTGGAGGGGGCTCAGCAGTTCTTC. The gene calls are TRBV12-3 or TRBV12-4 and TRBJ2-1; D is possibly TRBD1 (7 bases). CDR3 length equals 12 residues. The V end lost 5 bases, the J end lost 11 bases, and 13 bases lay between the germline ends.

This chain connects TRBV27 to TRBJ2-5; 10 positions agree with TRBD2. The CDR3 has 15 amino acids. Germline assignment: CDR1 MNHEY and CDR2 SMNVEV (reference sequence). J lost 5 bases, V lost 8 bases, and 11 bases had no gene match. The CDR3 region is CASARSGGAWETQYF. The CDR3 DNA reads TGTGCCAGCGCCCGAAGCGGGGGGGCCTGGGAGACCCAGTACTTC.

The rearrangement links TRBV5-4 to TRBJ2-3; 8 bases agree with TRBD1. Germline CDR1 SGHNT, CDR2 YYREEE (reference sequence). The CDR3 contains 15 residues. After removal of 3 bases from V and 4 bases from J, the junction contained 7 bases not matched to a gene. The CDR3 nucleotides read TGTGCCAGCAGCTCGGCAGGGGGCAGTGCAGATACGCAGTATTTT. This encodes CASSSAGGSADTQYF. Variable domain in full (rest from reference TRBV5-4 and TRBJ2-3): ETGVTQSPTHLIKTRGQQVTLRCSSQSGHNTVSWYQQALGQGPQFIFQYYREEENGRGNFPPRFSGLQFPNYSSELNVNALELDDSALYLCASSSAGGSADTQYFGPGTRLTVL.

V usage is TRBV5-1 and J usage is TRBJ2-3; 8 positions match TRBD2. From germline, CDR1 is SGHRS and CDR2 YFSETQ. The J segment lost 4 bases and the V segment lost 4 bases, leaving 5 bases of the junction unmatched. This CDR3 has 14 amino acids. The CDR3 region has the DNA TGCGCCAGCAGCCTCGGGACTAGTCCAGATACGCAGTATTTT. This gives the protein CASSLGTSPDTQYF.

The chain joins TRBV6-6 to TRBJ2-7; D might be TRBD1 (6 bases). CDR1 is MNHNY, CDR2 SVGAGI, per germline (reference sequence). The CDR3 covers 12 residues. V lost 7 bases and J 1 base, leaving 8 bases between the germline ends. CDR3 nucleotides: TGTGCCAGCACCCAGGGGTCCTACGAGCAGTACTTC. Encoded protein: CASTQGSYEQYF.

The rearrangement links TRBV5-1 to TRBJ2-1; 16 nucleotides agree with TRBD2. The CDR3 totals 16 residues. Germline V gives CDR1 SGHRS, CDR2 YFSETQ. V was pared by 4 bases and J by 8 bases, with 6 bases of the junction left unmatched. CDR3 DNA sequence: TGCGCCAGCAGCACAGGGACTAGCGGGAGGGCCGATGAGCAGTTCTTC. This codes for CASSTGTSGRADEQFF.

Only a few counts were recorded for this clone. This CDR3 reads CATEQGELLLLNYEQYF. The DNA of the CDR3 is TGTGCCACCGAACAGGGGGAACTCCTCCTACTAAACTACGAGCAGTACTTC. This sequence joins TRBV15 and TRBJ2-7; 8 bases line up with TRBD1. With V trimmed by 8 bases and J by 3 bases, 18 bases remained unmatched. CDR3 length: 17 amino acids. Germline V gives CDR1 LNHNV, CDR2 YYDKDF (reference sequence).

J is TRBJ1-5 and V is TRBV28; 8 positions agree with TRBD1. Trimming removed 4 bases from V and 3 bases from J; junction bases left unmatched: 2. The CDR3 consists of 14 residues. Germline-derived CDR1 and CDR2 are MDHEN and SYDVKM. The CDR3 sequence is CASSSGGDNQPQHF. The CDR3 DNA reads as TGTGCCAGCAGTTCAGGGGGCGACAATCAGCCCCAGCATTTT. Drawing the rest from reference TRBV28 and TRBJ1-5, the complete variable domain is DVKVTQSSRYLVKRTGEKVFLECVQDMDHENMFWYRQDPGLGLRLIYFSYDVKMKEKGDIPEGYSVSREKKERFSLILESASTNQTSMYLCASSSGGDNQPQHFGDGTRLSIL.

The V and J genes are TRBV11-2 and TRBJ2-3; 9 nucleotides match TRBD2. With V trimmed by 0 bases and J by 4 bases, 5 bases remained unmatched. The CDR3 spans 16 residues. The germline CDR1 and CDR2 sequences are SGHAT and FQNNGV. This CDR3 is CASSLDGRGGPDTQYF. The CDR3, as DNA: TGTGCCAGCAGCTTAGATGGGCGGGGGGGCCCAGATACGCAGTATTTT. The full variable domain, rest sourced from reference TRBV11-2 and TRBJ2-3, is EAGVAQSPRYKIIEKRQSVAFWCNPISGHATLYWYQQILGQGPKLLIQFQNNGVVDDSQLPKDRFSAERLKGVDSTLKIQPAKLEDSAVYLCASSLDGRGGPDTQYFGPGTRLTVL.

The V call is TRBV5-1, the J call TRBJ2-7; a possible D gene is TRBD2 (5 bases). Germline lookup yields CDR1 SGHRS and CDR2 YFSETQ. V lost 3 bases and J 7 bases, leaving 23 bases between the germline ends. This CDR3 has 16 residues. The CDR3 protein is CASSSRSVRAGGEQYF. The CDR3 nucleotides are TGCGCCAGCAGCTCCCGATCTGTTAGAGCCGGCGGGGAGCAGTACTTC.

This rearrangement joins TRBV19 to TRBJ1-5; D possibly corresponds to TRBD1 (5 bases). The CDR3 spans 16 residues. Per germline, CDR1 LNHDA and CDR2 SQIVND (reference sequence). The V end lost 1 base, the J end lost 5 bases, and 15 bases lay between the germline ends. CDR3 DNA sequence: TGTGCCAGTAGTATAGGGGGCAGGCGTACCTATCAGCCCCAGCATTTT. Residues: CASSIGGRRTYQPQHF.